This T cell receptor beta chain was captured by sequencing in a study of Tregs in tolerant kidney transplant recipients. Findings and caveats of the study: Tolerant patients' donor-specific Tregs expanded beyond overall Tregs, suggesting antigen-driven growth. The most relevant donor-specific Treg TCRbeta repertoire apparently came from expansion with activated donor B cells. Some patients' samples used different primers over time, so nucleotide sequences weren't comparable.

Unstimulated Tregs (CD4+CD25+CD127-) and CD4+CD25- non-Tregs were sorted from PBMCs. In regard to this clone: Its target is unknown. The read is 3 residues too short to cover the CDR3 end, so that end is filled in from the germline J gene.

Here immunoSEQ multiplex PCR was the method, and the copy in TCRdb shows in-frame clones only, minus some. The sample's table shows about 30,000 clones. V shed 1 base and J 0 bases; nucleotides not matched to a gene: 6. Germline assignment: CDR1 LNHDA and CDR2 SQIVND (reference sequence). This CDR3 has 16 residues. This sequence was found in a human donor who received a combined kidney and bone marrow transplant. V usage is TRBV19 and J usage is TRBJ2-7, with TRBD2 matching over 7 bases. The input for sequencing was CD8+ T cells from blood, taken before the transplant. CDR3 DNA (partial): TGTGCCAGTAGTATAGGACCTAGCGGAGACTCCTACGAG. It codes for CASSIGPSGDSYE. The full CDR3 protein reads CASSIGPSGDSYEQYF.